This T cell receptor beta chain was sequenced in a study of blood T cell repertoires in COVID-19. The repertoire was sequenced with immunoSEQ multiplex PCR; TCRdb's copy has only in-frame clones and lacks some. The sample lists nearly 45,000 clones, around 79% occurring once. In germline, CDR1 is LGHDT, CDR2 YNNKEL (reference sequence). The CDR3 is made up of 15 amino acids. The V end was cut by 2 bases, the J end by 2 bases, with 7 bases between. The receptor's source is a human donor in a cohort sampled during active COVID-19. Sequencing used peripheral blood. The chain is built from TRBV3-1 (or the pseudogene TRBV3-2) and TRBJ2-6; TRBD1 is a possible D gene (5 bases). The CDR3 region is CASSQRGPGANVLTF. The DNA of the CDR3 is TGTGCCAGCAGCCAAAGGGGTCCTGGGGCCAACGTCCTGACTTTC.